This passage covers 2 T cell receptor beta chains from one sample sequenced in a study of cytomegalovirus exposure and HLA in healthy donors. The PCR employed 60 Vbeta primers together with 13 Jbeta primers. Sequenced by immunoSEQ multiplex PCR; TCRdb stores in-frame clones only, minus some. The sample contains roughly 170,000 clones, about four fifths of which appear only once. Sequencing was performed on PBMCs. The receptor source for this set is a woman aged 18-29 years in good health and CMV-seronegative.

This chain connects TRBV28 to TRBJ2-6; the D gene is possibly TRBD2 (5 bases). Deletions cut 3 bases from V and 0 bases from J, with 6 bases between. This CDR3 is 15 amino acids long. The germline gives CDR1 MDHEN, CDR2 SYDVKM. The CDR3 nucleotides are TGTGCCAGCAGTTTCGGGGTCTCTGGGGCCAACGTCCTGACTTTC. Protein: CASSFGVSGANVLTF.

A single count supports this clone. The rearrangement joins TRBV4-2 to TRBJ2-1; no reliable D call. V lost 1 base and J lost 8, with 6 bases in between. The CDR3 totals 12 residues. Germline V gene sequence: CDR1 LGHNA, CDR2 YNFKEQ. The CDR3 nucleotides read TGTGCCAGCAGCCAAGCGTATCATGAGCAGTTCTTC. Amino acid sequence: CASSQAYHEQFF.